The T cell receptor beta chain under discussion was sequenced for a study of regulatory T cells in long-lasting Graves disease. Study-level background: Duration of antithyroid drug therapy among newly diagnosed Graves' patients was under 3 months. Study observations and caveats: Public clonotype sharing was higher in persistent than newly diagnosed patients.

Points on this clonotype: Its antigen remains unidentified.

Time point reported: newly diagnosed GD, antithyroid drugs for less than 3 months. Preparation of the TCR library used RNA extracted from PBMCs. Each of the patients was recruited from an endocrinology department situated in Xi'an, China. Combining iRepertoire HTBI primers with Arm-PCR of CDR3 regions, the authors built TCR beta libraries. TCRdb reprocessed the multiplex PCR reads via MiXCR and lists one record per CDR3 protein. There are 520,000 or so distinct CDR3 sequences in the sample; around 13% occur only once, and 7.5% to 9% lies in the top ten. The same sample was also used in a study of T cells in Graves' hyperthyroidism and ophthalmopathy.

The TCR sequence derives from a woman in her twenties or thirties with Graves disease. This material consisted of peripheral blood mononuclear cells (PBMCs), taken at new diagnosis, from a patient treated with antithyroid drugs.

CDR3 DNA sequence: TGTGCCAGCAGTTTAATGAGCCTCGGGCTGTCTGGAAACACCATATATTTT. This codes for CASSLMSLGLSGNTIYF. V is TRBV28 and J is TRBJ1-3, with D unresolved. Germline assignment: CDR1 MDHEN and CDR2 SYDVKM. The CDR3 is 17 amino acids. V lost 2 bases, J lost 1 base, and 15 bases lay in between.